These 26 T cell receptor beta chains were all obtained from the same sample, sequenced in a study of chemoradiotherapy in HPV16-positive cancers. The data were produced by immunoSEQ multiplex PCR, yet TCRdb's version contains in-frame clones alone and is incomplete. The table includes over 4,000 clones, 70% to 85% detected once. The starting material was tumor tissue, obtained from a patient who underwent chemoradiotherapy. Receptors were obtained from a human donor with HPV-associated anogenital cancer.

This clone was detected once. The chain employs TRBV4-1 and TRBJ1-2; D is uncertain. The CDR3 totals 14 residues. In germline, CDR1 is MGHRA, CDR2 YSYEKL. V was clipped by 0 bases and J by 2 bases, with 7 bases between them. This CDR3 is CASSQEEGNYGYTF. The DNA of the CDR3 is TGCGCCAGCAGCCAAGAAGAAGGGAACTATGGCTACACCTTC.

This clone was detected only a few times. The chain combines TRBV10-3 with TRBJ2-2; 7 bases match TRBD2. V lost 6 bases to trimming and J lost 6 bases; unmatched junction nucleotides: 10. This CDR3 has 15 amino acids. Germline lookup yields CDR1 ENHRY and CDR2 SYGVKD. The CDR3 loop reads CAISDPGLVAGELFF. The CDR3 nucleotides read TGTGCCATCAGCGACCCCGGACTAGTCGCCGGGGAGCTGTTTTTT.

CDR3 region: CASSYRGLAGYNEQFF. CDR3 sequence (DNA): TGTGCCAGCAGTTATCGGGGACTAGCGGGATACAATGAGCAGTTCTTC. The J gene is TRBJ2-1, the V gene TRBV6-5; TRBD2 matches 13 bases. From germline, CDR1 is MNHEY and CDR2 SVGAGI. The trim removed 3 bases at V and 4 bases at J, leaving 3 bases unmatched. This CDR3 contains 16 residues.

V gene TRBV19 combines with J gene TRBJ2-4; a possible D gene is TRBD2 (6 bases). This CDR3 is 13 amino acids long. V lost 7 bases to trimming and J lost 6 bases, with 13 bases between them. CDR1 LNHDA and CDR2 SQIVND come from the germline V gene (reference sequence). Here the CDR3 reads CASTGSTGNIQYF. In DNA form, the CDR3 reads TGTGCCAGTACCGGGAGTACGGGAAACATTCAGTACTTC.

This rearrangement joins TRBV9 to TRBJ2-1, with a tentative D call TRBD2 (5 bases). This CDR3 comprises 15 residues. Germline V CDR1 and CDR2: SGDLS, YYNGEE. Trimming shortened V by 2 bases and J by 0 bases, and 9 bases separated the two germline ends. The CDR3 spells CASSVSGSSYNEQFF. The CDR3 bases are TGTGCCAGCAGCGTCAGCGGAAGCTCCTACAATGAGCAGTTCTTC.

The chain carries TRBV5-4 and TRBJ1-4, with no clear D. Germline CDR1 is SGHNT and CDR2 is YYREEE (reference sequence). The CDR3 covers 13 residues. V lost 5 bases and J lost 8, with 13 bases in between. CDR3 sequence: CASSINGVEKLFF. The CDR3 bases are TGTGCCAGCAGTATCAACGGGGTGGAAAAACTGTTTTTT.

A few counts support this clone. The chain joins TRBV12-5 to TRBJ1-5; maybe TRBD1 (6 bases). Germline V gives CDR1 LGHNT, CDR2 FRNRAP. This CDR3 contains 13 residues. The V end lost 5 bases, the J end lost 4 bases, and 9 bases lay between the germline ends. The CDR3 is CASGRTANQPQHF. CDR3 DNA: TGTGCTAGTGGTCGGACAGCGAATCAGCCCCAGCATTTT.

The CDR3 coding sequence is TGCGCCAGCAGTCCTAGCGGGAGGGCCAATGAGCAGTTCTTC. It specifies CASSPSGRANEQFF. This chain joins TRBV10-1 and TRBJ2-1; TRBD2 matches at 12 bases. V was clipped by 5 bases and J by 6 bases; unmatched bases: 2. Per the germline V gene, CDR1 is WNHNN and CDR2 is SYGVQD (reference sequence). The CDR3 is 14 residues long.

The V and J genes are TRBV9 and TRBJ1-2; 7 bases are a match to TRBD1. The CDR3 runs 15 residues. The germline CDR1 and CDR2 sequences are SGDLS and YYNGEE. J gave up 1 base and V 3 bases, and 6 bases lay outside the gene matches. The CDR3 DNA reads as TGTGCCAGCAGCGCCCAGGGACAGCTTAACTATGGCTACACCTTC. It codes for CASSAQGQLNYGYTF.

J is TRBJ2-3 and V is TRBV7-6; 15 nucleotides align to TRBD2. CDR3 size: 18 residues. Trimming removed 6 bases from V and 2 bases from J; junction bases left unmatched: 9. Germline V gene data show CDR1 as SGHVS and CDR2 as FNYEAQ. The DNA of the CDR3 is TGTGCCAGCAGTGGGACTAGCGGGAGGATTTGGAACACAGATACGCAGTATTTT. It specifies CASSGTSGRIWNTDTQYF.

V gene TRBV5-1 combines with J gene TRBJ2-7; D gene ambiguous. Germline values: CDR1 SGHRS, CDR2 YFSETQ. The CDR3 contains 13 residues. Trimming shortened V by 0 bases and J by 3 bases, and 7 bases separated the two germline ends. CDR3 residues: CASSLDTFYEQYF. CDR3 DNA: TGCGCCAGCAGCTTGGATACCTTCTACGAGCAGTACTTC.

The gene calls are TRBV5-1 and TRBJ1-6; a possible D gene is TRBD1 (6 bases). The CDR3 contains 16 residues. V was trimmed by 4 bases and J by 9 bases, leaving 20 bases between them. Germline-derived CDR1 and CDR2 are SGHRS and YFSETQ. The CDR3 nucleotides are TGCGCCAGCAGCGATTCGATAACAGGGCCCCGTTCACCCCTCCACTTT. It encodes CASSDSITGPRSPLHF.

The chain couples TRBV7-9 to TRBJ2-7; possible D gene TRBD1, 6 bases. The length of the CDR3 is 14 residues. V was clipped by 4 bases and J by 0 bases, with 10 bases between them. CDR1 is SEHNR and CDR2 is FQNEAQ in the germline V gene (reference sequence). The CDR3 is CASSSGHSSYEQYF. The CDR3 DNA is TGTGCCAGCAGCTCGGGACACAGCTCCTACGAGCAGTACTTC.

The CDR3 here is CASSPMGSSYNEQFF. CDR3 nucleotide sequence: TGTGCCAGCAGTCCGATGGGAAGCTCCTACAATGAGCAGTTCTTC. The V and J genes are TRBV6-6 and TRBJ2-1; D unresolved. Trimming pared 5 bases from V and 0 bases from J, leaving 11 bases between. The CDR3 runs to 15 residues. Germline-derived CDR1 and CDR2 are MNHNY and SVGAGI (reference sequence).

CDR3 region: CASSLDLAGGHNEQFF. CDR3 bases: TGTGCCAGCAGCCTGGATCTAGCGGGGGGCCACAATGAGCAGTTCTTC. The chain uses TRBV5-4 and TRBJ2-1, with 11 nucleotides matching TRBD2. This CDR3 has 16 amino acids. The germline gives CDR1 SGHNT, CDR2 YYREEE (reference sequence). The trim removed 4 bases at V and 5 bases at J, leaving 8 bases unmatched.

Only a few counts were recorded for this clone. The chain combines TRBV10-2 with TRBJ2-7, with D perhaps TRBD1 or TRBD2 (5 bases each). The CDR3 consists of 13 residues. Deletions cut 5 bases from V and 4 bases from J, with 12 bases between. Per the germline V gene, CDR1 is WSHSY and CDR2 is SAAADI. In nucleotides, the CDR3 is TGCGCCAGCAGTAAGGGACGGATTTACGAGCAGTACTTC. It specifies CASSKGRIYEQYF.

V and J are TRBV11-2 and TRBJ2-5, with TRBD2 identical over 7 bases. The V gene end was trimmed by 3 bases and the J gene end by 10 bases; junction bases not matched to a gene: 8. CDR1 and CDR2 (germline): SGHAT, FQNNGV. The CDR3 consists of 13 residues. Written as DNA, the CDR3 is TGTGCCAGCAGCTTTCTAGCGGCCGGAAGCCAGTACTTC. It codes for CASSFLAAGSQYF.

The J gene is TRBJ2-1, the V gene TRBV29-1; D gene ambiguous. CDR3 length: 16 residues. CDR1 is SQVTM, CDR2 ANQGSEA, per germline. Trimming cost V 2 bases and J 0 bases, with 14 bases left between them. Here the CDR3 DNA reads TGCAGCGTTGAATTTTCGATCCCGAGCTCCTACAATGAGCAGTTCTTC. Amino acids: CSVEFSIPSSYNEQFF.

J is TRBJ1-2 and V is TRBV15, with TRBD1 as a possible D gene (5 bases). Trimming pared 3 bases from V and 1 base from J, leaving 9 bases between. This CDR3 has 14 residues. Germline loops: CDR1 LNHNV, CDR2 YYDKDF (reference sequence). As DNA, the CDR3 is TGTGCCACCAGCAGGGCAGGGTTTAACTATGGCTACACCTTC. This gives the protein CATSRAGFNYGYTF.

The chain couples TRBV7-9 to TRBJ2-2, with D hard to call. The CDR3 contains 17 residues. Germline V gene sequence: CDR1 SEHNR, CDR2 FQNEAQ (reference sequence). V shed 1 base and J shed 4 bases, with 16 bases lying between them. The CDR3 nucleotides are TGTGCCAGCAGCTTAGTAGCATCGGCGGACCCCACCGGGGAGCTGTTTTTT. This sequence encodes CASSLVASADPTGELFF. The full variable domain, completed using reference TRBV7-9 and TRBJ2-2, is DTGVSQNPRHKITKRGQNVTFRCDPISEHNRLYWYRQTLGQGPEFLTYFQNEAQLEKSRLLSDRFSAERPKGSFSTLEIQRTEQGDSAMYLCASSLVASADPTGELFFGEGSRLTVL.

CDR3 sequence (DNA): TGTGCCAGCAAGTCGGTGAAGGGGGCTGGGACCGGGGAGCTGTTTTTT. Its protein product is CASKSVKGAGTGELFF. The J gene is TRBJ2-2, the V gene TRBV27; TRBD1 matches 7 bases. The CDR3 consists of 16 residues. Germline V gene sequence: CDR1 MNHEY, CDR2 SMNVEV (reference sequence). Trimming cost V 7 bases and J 5 bases; bases outside gene matches: 13.

This clone was counted between two and nine times. J is TRBJ2-7 and V is TRBV2; the D gene could be TRBD1 or TRBD2 (5 bases each). The CDR3 loop spans 15 amino acids. The V end lost 1 base, the J end lost 5 bases, and 15 bases lay between the germline ends. Germline-derived CDR1 and CDR2 are SNHLY and FYNNEI. The CDR3 coding sequence is TGTGCCAGCAGTGAAGAAAGAGGGGCAGGAGACGAGCAGTACTTC. Translated: CASSEERGAGDEQYF.

J is TRBJ2-5 and V is TRBV9; no clear D. V dropped 4 bases and J dropped 1 base, with 5 bases sitting between them. Germline CDR1 reads SGDLS; CDR2 reads YYNGEE. The CDR3 sequence is 12 residues long. Written as DNA, the CDR3 is TGTGCCAGCAGCATGATCCAAGAGACCCAGTACTTC. It yields the protein CASSMIQETQYF.

V gene TRBV7-9 combines with J gene TRBJ2-7; D is undetermined. The V gene's germline CDR1 is SEHNR and CDR2 FQNEAQ (reference sequence). This CDR3 contains 11 residues. Trimming removed 1 base at V and 6 bases at J, with 4 bases between. CDR3 in amino acids: CASSLVREQYF. The CDR3 DNA follows: TGTGCCAGCAGCTTAGTCCGCGAGCAGTACTTC.

The rearrangement links TRBV12-5 to TRBJ2-2, with 7 bases aligning to TRBD2. This CDR3 has 15 amino acids. The germline V gene has CDR1 LGHNT and CDR2 FRNRAP. J was trimmed by 0 bases and V by 8 bases; bases with no gene match: 6. The chain's CDR3 is CASLWGGTNTGELFF. CDR3 nucleotides: TGTGCTAGTCTCTGGGGGGGAACGAACACCGGGGAGCTGTTTTTT.

This chain uses TRBV7-6 with TRBJ1-6, with TRBD1 as a possible D gene (6 bases). Trimming shortened V by 2 bases and J by 7 bases, and 24 bases separated the two germline ends. Per the germline V gene, CDR1 is SGHVS and CDR2 is FNYEAQ. The CDR3 length is 19 residues. The CDR3 region is CASSLIKGTTGFGNSPLHF. Written as DNA, the CDR3 is TGTGCCAGCAGCTTAATAAAAGGGACGACAGGTTTTGGAAATTCACCCCTCCACTTT.